This TCR beta chain was documented in a study of identifying expanded T cells in peripheral blood. General study findings and limits: Across healthy donors, higher total template counts meant significantly greater roughly 2-week count variance. Technical replicates showed 0.9 to 1.5 changed clones; around two weeks about 16; four weeks 19.

Points on this clone: Its matching antigen is unknown.

Collection occurred without any documented infections or immune events in donors. The table came from immunoSEQ multiplex PCR; TCRdb's copy has only in-frame clones and leaves some out. The table lists around 95,000 clones, roughly 88% of them singletons. Sequenced sample: blood. This TCR was sampled from a person aged 18 to 75 in good health.

CDR3 sequence (DNA): TGCAGCGCTGGCGTGGGACTGAGCTATGGCTACACCTTC. Its translation: CSAGVGLSYGYTF. The gene calls are TRBV29-1 and TRBJ1-2; D is possibly TRBD1 (5 bases). V lost 7 bases, J lost 4 bases, and 16 bases lay in between. Germline lookup yields CDR1 SQVTM and CDR2 ANQGSEA. This CDR3 spans 13 amino acids.